One sample yielded the 29 T cell receptor beta chains listed below, sequenced in a study of post-analysis software for immune sequencing data. Notes on the study in general: About five TRBV segments, including TRBV5-6, TRBV5-1 and TRBV20-1, were more frequent in patients than controls.

Included in the TCR beta cDNA libraries were unique molecular identifiers. TCRdb re-derived calls from the PCR reads in MiXCR, one entry per CDR3 protein. The sample holds about 200,000 distinct CDR3 sequences, over 25% seen once. Antigens of these TCRs are unknown. The specimen sequenced was blood. Receptor source: a girl aged 2-17 years with multiple sclerosis.

This clonotype was picked up many times. The CDR3 bases are TGTGCCAGCAAATGGCAGGGGGCAATTAATGAGCAGTTCTTC. Translating gives CASKWQGAINEQFF. J is TRBJ2-1 and V is TRBV2; 8 bases line up with TRBD1. V lost 7 bases to trimming and J lost 7 bases; unmatched junction nucleotides: 9. Germline CDR1 reads SNHLY; CDR2 reads FYNNEI. The length of the CDR3 is 14 residues.

This clonotype showed up many times. The J gene is TRBJ2-5, the V gene TRBV6-1; 8 bases match TRBD2. V lost 5 bases to trimming and J lost 7 bases; unmatched junction nucleotides: 9. Germline V gene lookup returns CDR1 MNHNS and CDR2 SASEGT. CDR3 length: 14 amino acids. The CDR3, as DNA: TGTGCCAGCAGTCTCCCGGGACTAGGGGTGACCCAGTACTTC. Translating it yields CASSLPGLGVTQYF.

This clonotype was recorded many times. The J gene is TRBJ2-7, the V gene TRBV11-2; D might be TRBD1 or TRBD2, each matching 5 bases. The germline V gene has CDR1 SGHAT and CDR2 FQNNGV. The CDR3 is made up of 15 amino acids. V was trimmed by 4 bases and J by 6 bases, leaving 19 bases between them. CDR3 region: CASSSEDSSRGEQYF. CDR3 coding DNA: TGTGCCAGCAGCTCAGAAGACAGTTCACGGGGCGAGCAGTACTTC.

This clonotype came up many times. The J gene is TRBJ2-3, the V gene TRBV6-2 or TRBV6-3; 9 bases line up with TRBD2. CDR3 length equals 14 residues. Germline V gene lookup returns CDR1 MNHEY and CDR2 SVGEGT. Germline trimming cut 3 bases from V and 9 bases from J; bases unmatched to any gene: 7. The CDR3 coding sequence is TGTGCCAGCAGTTATAGCGGGGGACGCGGGACGCAGTATTTT. It encodes CASSYSGGRGTQYF.

This clonotype was seen a few times. The CDR3 loop is CASSLSSHEQYF. The CDR3, as DNA: TGCGCCAGCAGCTTGTCGAGCCACGAGCAGTACTTC. The chain joins TRBV5-1 to TRBJ2-5, with unresolved D. The J call may be faulty, since TRBJ2-7 better matches the DNA end. From germline, CDR1 is SGHRS and CDR2 YFSETQ. The CDR3 totals 12 residues.

This clonotype was recorded many times. V usage is TRBV5-1 and J usage is TRBJ1-6; D is perhaps TRBD1 (5 bases). The CDR3 totals 19 residues. Germline-derived CDR1 and CDR2 are SGHRS and YFSETQ. V was shortened by 4 bases and J by 0 bases, with 20 bases between the two germline ends. DNA of the CDR3: TGCGCCAGCAGCACTTCCGGGACGGGGACCAGCTCCTATAATTCACCCCTCCACTTT. This codes for CASSTSGTGTSSYNSPLHF.

The chain employs TRBV6-1 and TRBJ2-1; the match to TRBD2 covers 13 bases. After removal of 6 bases from V and 9 bases from J, the junction contained 8 bases not matched to a gene. This CDR3 is built from 15 residues. Looked up from germline, CDR1 is MNHNS and CDR2 is SASEGT. The DNA of the CDR3 is TGTGCCAGCAGGACTGGACTAGCGGGAGCTTCTGAGCAGTTCTTC. This gives the protein CASRTGLAGASEQFF.

This clonotype came up a few times. A single base separates this from a much larger clone, so it may be a read error. V gene TRBV30 combines with J gene TRBJ2-5; no clear D gene. The DNA end lines up better with TRBJ2-7; the J call may be wrong. In germline, CDR1 is GTSNPN, CDR2 SVGIG (reference sequence). The CDR3 is 13 amino acids. For the CDR3, the DNA is TGTGCCTGGATATCGGGCAGGCCCTACGAGCAGTACTTC. Protein: CAWISGRPYEQYF.

This clonotype was recorded at least ten times. One end of the junction does not line up with germline, which may come from a read error. This chain links TRBV7-7 with TRBJ2-3; D uncertain. Looked up from germline, CDR1 is SSHAT and CDR2 is FNYEAQ (reference sequence). CDR3 length: 16 amino acids. The CDR3 nucleotides read TGTGCTAGCAGCCCCCATACCGGAGCCAGCACAGATACGCAGTATTTT. This encodes CASSPHTGASTDTQYF.

In regard to this clonotype: This could be a read error, since a much larger clone is one nucleotide away. The rearrangement uses TRBV9 and TRBJ2-1; D may correspond to TRBD1 or TRBD2 (5 bases each). This CDR3 has 14 amino acids. V gave up 3 bases and J gave up 7 bases, with 14 bases separating them. Germline lookup yields CDR1 SGDLS and CDR2 YYNGEE. The CDR3 nucleotides are TGTGCCAGCAGCGGGGGGTCACTTCAAAATGAGCAGTTCTTC. It yields the protein CASSGGSLQNEQFF.

This clonotype was found many times. The V and J genes are TRBV7-9 and TRBJ2-7, with 7 positions matching TRBD2. The CDR3 length is 14 residues. The V and J ends lost 5 bases and 4 bases, in that order; junction bases with no gene match: 8. Germline V gene sequence: CDR1 SEHNR, CDR2 FQNEAQ (reference sequence). The CDR3 reads CASSHGRREYEQYF. CDR3 DNA sequence: TGTGCCAGCAGCCATGGGAGGCGGGAGTACGAGCAGTACTTC.

Points on this clonotype: A much larger clone is a single base away; this may be a read error. This chain links TRBV5-1 with TRBJ2-1; possible D gene TRBD1, 6 bases. CDR1 and CDR2 from the germline V gene are SGHRS and YFSETQ. This CDR3 contains 17 residues. Trimming took off 1 base at V and 2 bases at J, with 16 bases between the two ends. The DNA of the CDR3 is TGCGCCAGCAGCTTGCTCAGCAGGGGCCCTACCTACAATGAGCAGTTCTTC. As protein: CASSLLSRGPTYNEQFF.

The chain couples TRBV6-1 to TRBJ1-5; no reliable D call. V was clipped by 1 base and J by 0 bases, with 7 bases between them. This CDR3 comprises 15 residues. From germline, CDR1 is MNHNS and CDR2 SASEGT. The CDR3: CASSEERFSNQPQHF. The CDR3 bases are TGTGCCAGCAGTGAAGAACGGTTTAGCAATCAGCCCCAGCATTTT.

This clonotype was observed a few times. V is TRBV20-1 and J is TRBJ1-1; a possible D gene is TRBD1 (6 bases). Trimming took off 3 bases at V and 4 bases at J, with 9 bases between the two ends. CDR1 is DFQATT, CDR2 SNEGSKA, per germline (reference sequence). This CDR3 comprises 12 residues. The CDR3 bases are TGCAGTGCTAGTCGAGGGGGCACTGAAGCTTTCTTT. Protein product: CSASRGGTEAFF.

CDR3 region: CSASAGGSGNTIYF. The DNA of the CDR3 is TGCAGTGCTAGCGCAGGGGGCTCTGGAAACACCATATATTTT. The chain links TRBV20-1 to TRBJ1-3; 7 bases are shared with TRBD1. The germline CDR1 and CDR2 sequences are DFQATT and SNEGSKA (reference sequence). The CDR3 consists of 14 residues. Unmatched junction bases numbered 2, after V lost 3 bases and J lost 0 bases.

The gene calls are TRBV14 and TRBJ1-2; 9 nucleotides line up with TRBD1. CDR3 size: 16 residues. V gave up 1 base and J gave up 2 bases; unmatched junction bases: 5. Per germline, CDR1 SGHDN and CDR2 FVKESK. CDR3 loop: CASSQAGTGGNYGYTF. The CDR3 bases are TGTGCCAGCAGCCAAGCCGGCACAGGGGGCAACTATGGCTACACCTTC.

This clonotype was observed a handful of times. The chain carries TRBV28 and TRBJ1-4, with 9 bases matching TRBD1. V lost 3 bases, J lost 2 bases, and 4 bases stayed unmatched. CDR1 and CDR2 from the germline V gene are MDHEN and SYDVKM. The CDR3 covers 16 residues. In nucleotides, the CDR3 is TGTGCCAGCAGTTTGACGGGGACAGGGACTAATGAAAAACTGTTTTTT. Residues: CASSLTGTGTNEKLFF.

This clonotype was counted a few times. The chain combines TRBV5-1 with TRBJ1-1, with TRBD1 identical over 8 bases. The germline V gene encodes CDR1 SGHRS and CDR2 YFSETQ. The V segment lost 1 base and the J segment 2 bases; nucleotides outside the gene matches: 7. The CDR3 contains 16 residues. The CDR3 nucleotides read TGCGCCAGCAGCTTGCCCGTCGGACAGGGCAACACTGAAGCTTTCTTT. Encoded protein: CASSLPVGQGNTEAFF.

In its sample, this clonotype was seen many times. The chain carries TRBV25-1 and TRBJ2-3; 7 bases map to TRBD1. CDR3 length: 15 amino acids. Germline V CDR1 and CDR2: MGHDK, SYGVNS. V lost 7 bases, J lost 8 bases, and 15 bases stayed unmatched. Written as DNA, the CDR3 is TGTGCCAGCACCAACCACTCGACAGGGCTCGGTACGCAGTATTTT. Translating it yields CASTNHSTGLGTQYF.

The rearrangement uses TRBV20-1 and TRBJ1-1; no clear D. This CDR3 contains 10 residues. Trimming shortened V by 6 bases and J by 5 bases, and 7 bases separated the two germline ends. CDR1 and CDR2 (germline): DFQATT, SNEGSKA (reference sequence). CDR3 amino acids: CSASGTEAFF. CDR3 coding DNA: TGCAGTGCGTCGGGGACTGAAGCTTTCTTT.

This chain connects TRBV6-5 to TRBJ2-3; 7 nucleotides align to TRBD1. Germline CDR1 and CDR2: MNHEY and SVGAGI. The V gene end was trimmed by 6 bases and the J gene end by 5 bases; junction bases not matched to a gene: 8. The CDR3 totals 14 residues. The CDR3 DNA sequence: TGTGCCAGCAGCCCCGGGACAGCAGTAGATACGCAGTATTTT. Translation gives CASSPGTAVDTQYF.

This clonotype was counted only a few times. The J gene is TRBJ1-1, the V gene TRBV5-4; D is unresolved. Germline lookup yields CDR1 SGHNT and CDR2 YYREEE (reference sequence). CDR3 length: 13 residues. The V end lost 2 bases, the J end lost 7 bases, and 12 bases lay between the germline ends. For the CDR3, the DNA is TGTGCCAGCAGCTTTGGTGATGTGGGTGAAGCTTTCTTT. Encoded protein: CASSFGDVGEAFF.

In the case of this clonotype: The junction and the germline gene differ at one end; a read error may be behind it. The V gene is TRBV3-1, the J gene TRBJ2-4, with no clear D. The CDR3 is 14 amino acids. In germline, CDR1 is LGHDT, CDR2 YNNKEL (reference sequence). CDR3 region: CANSQDPSRDIQYF. CDR3 DNA sequence: TGTGCCAACAGCCAAGATCCTAGTCGGGACATTCAGTACTTC.

The V call is TRBV20-1, the J call TRBJ2-1, with 7 bases matching TRBD1. CDR1 and CDR2 (germline): DFQATT, SNEGSKA (reference sequence). J lost 3 bases, V lost 0 bases, and 5 bases had no gene match. The CDR3 is 15 amino acids. The CDR3 bases are TGCAGTGCTAGAGATAACAGGGGTATCTACAATGAGCAGTTCTTC. It codes for CSARDNRGIYNEQFF.

This clonotype was observed many times. The rearrangement joins TRBV29-1 to TRBJ2-7, with D perhaps matching TRBD1 or TRBD2 (5 bases each). This CDR3 spans 15 amino acids. V was trimmed by 2 bases and J by 3 bases, leaving 17 bases between them. Germline V gene lookup returns CDR1 SQVTM and CDR2 ANQGSEA. The CDR3 spells CSVEISRDGHYEQYF. CDR3 in DNA: TGCAGCGTTGAAATTTCCCGGGACGGGCACTACGAGCAGTACTTC.

This clonotype appeared a few times. Compared with germline, one end of the junction differs, possibly owing to a read error. V is TRBV7-3 and J is TRBJ2-1; D tentatively fits TRBD1 or TRBD2 (5 bases each). Germline CDR1 SGHTA, CDR2 FQGTGA. This CDR3 has 15 residues. The DNA for the CDR3 is TGTGCCAGCAGCTTAGACGGGGCCTCCTACAGTGAGCAGTTCTTC. This codes for CASSLDGASYSEQFF.

The J gene is TRBJ2-5, the V gene TRBV20-1; D might be TRBD2 (6 bases). Germline CDR1 reads DFQATT; CDR2 reads SNEGSKA (reference sequence). V was shortened by 5 bases and J by 5 bases, with 18 bases between the two germline ends. The CDR3 spans 14 residues. The CDR3 is CSAAISGGGETQYF. CDR3 sequence (DNA): TGCAGTGCTGCTATTAGCGGAGGAGGGGAGACCCAGTACTTC.

This clonotype was recorded at least ten times. V gene TRBV6-2 or TRBV6-3 combines with J gene TRBJ2-7; 7 bases line up with TRBD2. Germline V gene lookup returns CDR1 MNHEY and CDR2 SVGEGT. CDR3 length: 15 amino acids. Unmatched junction bases numbered 9, after V lost 7 bases and J lost 0 bases. For the CDR3, the DNA is TGTGCCAGCACCAGCGTGGGGGGGACCTCCTACGAGCAGTACTTC. Its protein is CASTSVGGTSYEQYF.

This clonotype was observed at least ten times. J is TRBJ2-5 and V is TRBV6-5, with 13 positions matching TRBD2. The tail of the sequence fits TRBJ2-7 better, so the J call may be wrong. CDR3 length: 14 amino acids. CDR1 and CDR2 from the germline V gene are MNHEY and SVGAGI. The CDR3 sequence: CASRRTSGSGEQYF. CDR3 coding DNA: TGTGCCAGCAGAAGGACTAGCGGGAGCGGCGAGCAGTACTTC.